This T cell receptor (beta chain) was sequenced in a study of Ad26.COV2.S vaccination and SARS-CoV-2 variants. Whole-study context: Ad26.COV2.S was injected intramuscularly once or twice, 56 days apart.

Sequencing was performed with immunoSEQ multiplex PCR; in TCRdb, only in-frame clones are kept and a portion is missing. This table has about 680,000 clones, about 90% appearing once. Notes on this clone: Its specificity is unknown.

Whole-study results and caveats: TCR breadth and depth analyses may have underestimated total T cell responses.

The sample's treatment: around 19 received Ad26.COV2.S at low or high dose, single or two shots; about 5 received placebo; per-sample allocation not given. The samples date from day 63 after the first vaccine or placebo injection. In Boston, the donor was an adult between 18-55 years of age. An Ad26 vector carrying the Wuhan-strain SARS-CoV-2 spike served as the vaccine. This CDR3 has 19 residues. Germline V CDR1 and CDR2: LNHDA, SQIVND (reference sequence). V trimming: 5 bases; J trimming: 0 bases; junction bases outside the gene matches: 12. The J gene is TRBJ1-5, the V gene TRBV19; the match to TRBD1 covers 11 bases. This TCR was sampled from a person between 18 and 60 years old who received the Ad26.COV2.S COVID-19 vaccine or a placebo. The input for sequencing was peripheral blood, taken in a trial of Ad26.COV2.S vaccine versus placebo. The CDR3 sequence: CASSLGQGAYFLSNQPQHF. The CDR3 nucleotides are TGTGCCAGTAGTCTTGGACAGGGGGCCTACTTTCTTAGCAATCAGCCCCAGCATTTT. Using reference TRBV19 and TRBJ1-5 for the parts outside the CDR3, the full variable domain is DGGITQSPKYLFRKEGQNVTLSCEQNLNHDAMYWYRQDPGQGLRLIYYSQIVNDFQKGDIAEGYSVSREKKESFPLTVTSAQKNPTAFYLCASSLGQGAYFLSNQPQHFGDGTRLSIL.